This TCR beta chain derives from a study of T cells expressing NK-cell markers. Study as a whole: Of eight sequenced donors, seven were HCMV-seropositive and one HCMV-seronegative.

Germline V gene data show CDR1 as SGHKS and CDR2 as YYEKEE (reference sequence). The CDR3 extends over 15 amino acids. For each CDR3 protein, TCRdb gives one entry from its re-call of the 5' RACE reads, without DNA. The listing contains about half a million distinct CDR3 sequences. The chain couples TRBV5-5 to TRBJ2-5; TCRdb's D call, TRBD2, is unchecked because there is no DNA. The receptor's source is a woman between 50 and 59 years old in good health. Sequencing was performed on blood T cells: a sorted CD56 or NKG2C T cell subset, CD4+ or CD8+ T cells, or bulk PBMC T cells (not recorded which). This CDR3 reads CASSQTSRGDGTQYF.